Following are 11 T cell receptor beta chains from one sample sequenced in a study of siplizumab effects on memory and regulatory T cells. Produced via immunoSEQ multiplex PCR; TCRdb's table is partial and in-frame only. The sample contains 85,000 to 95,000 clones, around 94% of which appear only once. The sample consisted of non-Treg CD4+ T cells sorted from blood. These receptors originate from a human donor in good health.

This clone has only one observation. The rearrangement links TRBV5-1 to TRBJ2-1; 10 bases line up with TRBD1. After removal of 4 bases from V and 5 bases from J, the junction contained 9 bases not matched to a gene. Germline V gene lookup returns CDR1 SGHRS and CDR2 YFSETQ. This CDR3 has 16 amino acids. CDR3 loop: CASSRPTGTGDNEQFF. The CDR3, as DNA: TGCGCCAGCAGCAGACCAACCGGGACAGGGGACAATGAGCAGTTCTTC. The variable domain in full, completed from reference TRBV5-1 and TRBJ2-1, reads KAGVTQTPRYLIKTRGQQVTLSCSPISGHRSVSWYQQTPGQGLQFLFEYFSETQRNKGNFPGRFSGRQFSNSRSEMNVSTLELGDSALYLCASSRPTGTGDNEQFFGPGTRLTVL.

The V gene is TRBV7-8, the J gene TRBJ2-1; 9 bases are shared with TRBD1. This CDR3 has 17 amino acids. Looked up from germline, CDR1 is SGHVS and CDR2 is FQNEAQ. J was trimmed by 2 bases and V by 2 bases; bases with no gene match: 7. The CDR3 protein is CASSLRIQGAAYNEQFF. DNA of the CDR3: TGTGCCAGCAGCTTAAGGATACAGGGGGCCGCCTACAATGAGCAGTTCTTC. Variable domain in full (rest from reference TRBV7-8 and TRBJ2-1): GAGVSQSPRYKVAKRGQDVALRCDPISGHVSLFWYQQALGQGPEFLTYFQNEAQLDKSGLPSDRFFAERPEGSVSTLKIQRTQQEDSAVYLCASSLRIQGAAYNEQFFGPGTRLTVL.

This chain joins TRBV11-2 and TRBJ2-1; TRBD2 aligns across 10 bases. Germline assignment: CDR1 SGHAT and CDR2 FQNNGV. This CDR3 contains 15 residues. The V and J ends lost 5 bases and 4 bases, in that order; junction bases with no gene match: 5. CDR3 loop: CASSKAGGPYNEQFF. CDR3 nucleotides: TGTGCCAGCAGCAAAGCGGGAGGGCCTTACAATGAGCAGTTCTTC.

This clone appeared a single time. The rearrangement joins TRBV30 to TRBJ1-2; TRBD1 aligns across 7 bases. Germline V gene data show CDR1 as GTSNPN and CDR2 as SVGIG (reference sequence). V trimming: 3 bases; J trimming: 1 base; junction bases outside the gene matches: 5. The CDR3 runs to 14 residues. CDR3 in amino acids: CAWRAGQINYGYTF. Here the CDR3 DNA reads TGTGCCTGGAGAGCGGGACAGATTAACTATGGCTACACCTTC.

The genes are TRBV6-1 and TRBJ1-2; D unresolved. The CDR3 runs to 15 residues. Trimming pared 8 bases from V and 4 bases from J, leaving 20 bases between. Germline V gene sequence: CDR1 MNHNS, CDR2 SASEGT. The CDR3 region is CASQLGRGIGYGYTF. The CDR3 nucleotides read TGTGCCAGCCAATTGGGCCGAGGGATTGGCTATGGCTACACCTTC.

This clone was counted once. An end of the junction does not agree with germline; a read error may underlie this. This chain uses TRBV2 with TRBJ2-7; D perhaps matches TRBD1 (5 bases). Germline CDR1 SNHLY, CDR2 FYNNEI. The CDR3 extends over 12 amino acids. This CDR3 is CASRDITQGWDF. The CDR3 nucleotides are TGTGCCAGCAGGGACATAACTCAGGGTTGGGACTTC. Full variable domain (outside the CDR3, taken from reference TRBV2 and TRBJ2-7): EPEVTQTPSHQVTQMGQEVILRCVPISNHLYFYWYRQILGQKVEFLVSFYNNEISEKSEIFDDQFSVERPDGSNFTLKIRSTKLEDSAMYFCASRDITQGWDFGPGTRLTVT.

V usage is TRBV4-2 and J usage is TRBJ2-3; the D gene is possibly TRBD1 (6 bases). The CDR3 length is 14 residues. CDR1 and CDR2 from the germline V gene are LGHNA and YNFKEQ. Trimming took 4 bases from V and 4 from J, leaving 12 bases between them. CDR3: CASSRDIWADTQYF. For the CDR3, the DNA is TGTGCCAGCAGCCGGGACATATGGGCAGATACGCAGTATTTT.

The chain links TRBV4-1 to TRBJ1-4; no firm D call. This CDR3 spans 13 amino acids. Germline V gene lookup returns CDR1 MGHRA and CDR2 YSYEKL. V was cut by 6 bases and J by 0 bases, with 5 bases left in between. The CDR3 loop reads CASRRATNEKLFF. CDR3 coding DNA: TGCGCCAGCAGGAGAGCAACTAATGAAAAACTGTTTTTT.

The CDR3 here is CSAIAEETQYF. For the CDR3, the DNA is TGCAGTGCCATAGCGGAAGAGACCCAGTACTTC. This chain connects TRBV20-1 to TRBJ2-5, with D possibly being TRBD2 (6 bases). Looked up from germline, CDR1 is DFQATT and CDR2 is SNEGSKA (reference sequence). This CDR3 has 11 amino acids. Trimming shortened V by 6 bases and J by 3 bases, and 8 bases separated the two germline ends.

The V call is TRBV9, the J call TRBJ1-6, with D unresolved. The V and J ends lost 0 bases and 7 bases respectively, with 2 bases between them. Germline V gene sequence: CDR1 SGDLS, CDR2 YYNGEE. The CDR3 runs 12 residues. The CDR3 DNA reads TGTGCCAGCAGCGTAGGAAATTCACCCCTCCACTTT. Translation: CASSVGNSPLHF.

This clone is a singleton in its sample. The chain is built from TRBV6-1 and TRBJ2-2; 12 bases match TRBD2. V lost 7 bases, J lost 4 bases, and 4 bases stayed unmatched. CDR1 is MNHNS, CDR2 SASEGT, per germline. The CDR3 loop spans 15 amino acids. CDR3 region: CASTSLAGGTGELFF. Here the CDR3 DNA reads TGTGCCAGCACTTCACTAGCGGGGGGCACCGGGGAGCTGTTTTTT.